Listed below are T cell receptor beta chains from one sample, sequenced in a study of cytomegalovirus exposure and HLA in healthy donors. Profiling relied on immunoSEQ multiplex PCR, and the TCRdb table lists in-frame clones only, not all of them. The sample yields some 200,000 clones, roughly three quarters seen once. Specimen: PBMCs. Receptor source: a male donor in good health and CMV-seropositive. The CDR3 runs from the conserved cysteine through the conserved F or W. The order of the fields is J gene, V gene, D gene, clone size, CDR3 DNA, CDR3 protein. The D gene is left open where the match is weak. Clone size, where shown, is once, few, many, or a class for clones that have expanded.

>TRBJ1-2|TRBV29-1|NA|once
TGCAGCGTTGGAGCCGGTACGAACTATGGCTACACCTTC
CSVGAGTNYGYTF
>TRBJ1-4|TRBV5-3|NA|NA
TGTGCCAGAAGCTTAACCAGGGGTAATGAAAAACTGTTTTTT
CARSLTRGNEKLFF
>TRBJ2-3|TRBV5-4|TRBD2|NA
TGTGCCAGCAGCTTGGGTAGCGGGGGGGTTTTCACAGATACGCAGTATTTT
CASSLGSGGVFTDTQYF
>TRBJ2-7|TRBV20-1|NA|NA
TGCAGTGCCCGGGGTGAGCAGTACTTC
CSARGEQYF
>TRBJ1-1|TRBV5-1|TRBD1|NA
TGCGCCAGCAGCTTGGGACAGGGCATAGCTGAAGCTTTCTTT
CASSLGQGIAEAFF
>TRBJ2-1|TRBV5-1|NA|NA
TGCGCCAGCAGCCAGATTCGAACCTCCTACAATGAGCAGTTCTTC
CASSQIRTSYNEQFF
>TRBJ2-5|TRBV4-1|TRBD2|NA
TGCGCCAGCAGCACCCGACTAGCAGATGGAGAGACCCAGTACTTC
CASSTRLADGETQYF
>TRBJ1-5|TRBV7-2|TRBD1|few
TGTGCCAGCAGCTTTGGCCCGGGACAGGGGGACCAGCCCCAGCATTTT
CASSFGPGQGDQPQHF
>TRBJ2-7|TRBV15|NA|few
TGTGCCACCAGCAGAGGACTAGTAGACGAGCAGTACTTC
CATSRGLVDEQYF
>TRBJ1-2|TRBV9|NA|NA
TGTGCCAGCAGCGTAGGCCAGGGCAACTATGGCTACACCTTC
CASSVGQGNYGYTF
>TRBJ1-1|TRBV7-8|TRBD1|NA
TGTGCCAGCAGCTTAACAGGGGGGAACACTGAAGCTTTCTTT
CASSLTGGNTEAFF
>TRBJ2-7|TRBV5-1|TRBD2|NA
TGCGCCAGCAGCCCGGATGCTAGCGGGAAAGGGTCCGAGCAGTACTTC
CASSPDASGKGSEQYF
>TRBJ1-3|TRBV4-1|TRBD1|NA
TGCGCCAGCAGCCAAGAGGGACAGCTCTCTGGAAACACCATATATTTT
CASSQEGQLSGNTIYF
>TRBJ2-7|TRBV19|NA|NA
TGCGCCAGTGGCGGCTCGGGAACAAAATGGTACGAGCAGTACTTC
CASGGSGTKWYEQYF
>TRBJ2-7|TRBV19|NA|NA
TGTGCCAGTAGTATCCCGGGATTCTTGGCCGAGCAGTACTTC
CASSIPGFLAEQYF
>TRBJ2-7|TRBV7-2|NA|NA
TGTGCCAGCAGCTTAGCGTCCCCACGGGAGCCCTACGAGCAGTACTTC
CASSLASPREPYEQYF
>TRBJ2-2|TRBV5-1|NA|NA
TGCGCCAGCAGCCGAACAGGGCCCACCGGGGAGCTGTTTTTT
CASSRTGPTGELFF
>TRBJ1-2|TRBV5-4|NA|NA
TGTGCCAGCAGAGCCGGGACTCCCTATGGCTACACCTTC
CASRAGTPYGYTF
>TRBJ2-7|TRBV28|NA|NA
TGTGCCAGCAGTGCGCCTGGGGGGAACTACGAGCAGTACTTC
CASSAPGGNYEQYF
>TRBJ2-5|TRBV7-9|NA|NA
TGTGCCAGCAGCTATAGACAGGACCAAGAGACCCAGTACTTC
CASSYRQDQETQYF
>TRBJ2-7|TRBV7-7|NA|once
TGTGCCAGCAGCTGGGGGGTGGAATCCGAGCAGTACTTC
CASSWGVESEQYF
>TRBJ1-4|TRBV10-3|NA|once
TGTGCCATCAGTGAGGAACAGGGAACTAATGAAAAACTGTTTTTT
CAISEEQGTNEKLFF
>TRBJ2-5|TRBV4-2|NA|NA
TGTGCCAGCAGCCAAGATATTGGGGAGGCCCAGTACTTC
CASSQDIGEAQYF
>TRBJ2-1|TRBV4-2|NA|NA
TGTGCCAGCAGCCAGGGGGCTGGTACTGGTTACAATGAGCAGTTCTTC
CASSQGAGTGYNEQFF
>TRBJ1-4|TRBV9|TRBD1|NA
TGTGCCAGCAGCCTAGACAGGGCATCAACTAATGAAAAACTGTTTTTT
CASSLDRASTNEKLFF
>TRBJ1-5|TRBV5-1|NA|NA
TGCGCCAGCAGCTTGGATCCTTCGAATCAGCCCCAGCATTTT
CASSLDPSNQPQHF
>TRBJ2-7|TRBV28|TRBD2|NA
TGTGCCAGCAGTTTATCGTCTAGCGGGAAAAACGAGCAGTACTTC
CASSLSSSGKNEQYF
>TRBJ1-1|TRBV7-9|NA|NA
TGTGCCAGCACCGCTGGGCGGGGAACCACTGAAGCTTTCTTT
CASTAGRGTTEAFF
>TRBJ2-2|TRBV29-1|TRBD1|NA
TGCAGCGCAAACCGGGACAGGGGGAGGAACACCGGGGAGCTGTTTTTT
CSANRDRGRNTGELFF
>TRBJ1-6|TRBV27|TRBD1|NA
TGTGCCAGCAGTGACAGGGTGAAGTCCTATAATTCACCCCTCCACTTT
CASSDRVKSYNSPLHF
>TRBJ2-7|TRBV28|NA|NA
TGTGCCAGCAGTTTAACCGGGAACTCCTACGAGCAGTACTTC
CASSLTGNSYEQYF
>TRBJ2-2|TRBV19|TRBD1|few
TGTGCCAGTAGAACAGGGGGCGGCACCGGGGAGCTGTTTTTT
CASRTGGGTGELFF
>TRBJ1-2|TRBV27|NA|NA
TGTGCCAGCAGTTCCAAAGGGGTGGGGATATTCCGACCTAACTATGGCTACACCTTC
CASSSKGVGIFRPNYGYTF
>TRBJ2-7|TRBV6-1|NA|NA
TGTGCCAGCCGGGACTTTTACGAGCAGTACTTC
CASRDFYEQYF
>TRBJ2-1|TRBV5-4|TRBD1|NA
TGTGCCAGCAGCTGGGGGACAGTAAATGAGCAGTTCTTC
CASSWGTVNEQFF
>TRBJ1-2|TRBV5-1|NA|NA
TGCGCCAGCAGCTTGGCAGGGAAGAATAACTATGGCTACACCTTC
CASSLAGKNNYGYTF
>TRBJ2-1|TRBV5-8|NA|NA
TGTGCCAGCAGCTTCGGTAGATACAATGAGCAGTTCTTC
CASSFGRYNEQFF
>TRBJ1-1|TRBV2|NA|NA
TGTGCCAGCACATTGGACAGACCGAACACTGAAGCTTTCTTT
CASTLDRPNTEAFF
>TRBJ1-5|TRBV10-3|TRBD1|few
TGTGCCATCAGTGGTACGGACAGGACAGGGCAGCCCCAGCATTTT
CAISGTDRTGQPQHF
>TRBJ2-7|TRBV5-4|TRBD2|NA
TGTGCCAGCAGCGGCGGACTAGCGGGAGGGACCTACGAGCAGTACTTC
CASSGGLAGGTYEQYF
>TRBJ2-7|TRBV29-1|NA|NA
TGCAGCGTTGGCCCCAACAGGCAACCAAGATCCTACGAGCAGTACTTC
CSVGPNRQPRSYEQYF
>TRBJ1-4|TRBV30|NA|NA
TGTGCCGAGAGGTCTCGGGGGGGTGAAAAACTGTTTTTT
CAERSRGGEKLFF
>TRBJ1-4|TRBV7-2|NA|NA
TGTGCCAGCAGCTTAAATCCACCTACAACTAATGAAAAACTGTTTTTT
CASSLNPPTTNEKLFF
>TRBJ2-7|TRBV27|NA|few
TGTGCCAGCAGTTTATCGAGAGGGTACGAGCAGTACTTC
CASSLSRGYEQYF
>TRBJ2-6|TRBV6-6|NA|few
TGTGCCAGCAGTTCACCCGGCTCTGGGGCCAACGTCCTGACTTTC
CASSSPGSGANVLTF
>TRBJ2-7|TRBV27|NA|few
TGTGCCAGCAGTCTCGAGACAGGTTACGAGCAGTACTTC
CASSLETGYEQYF
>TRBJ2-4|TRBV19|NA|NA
TGTGCCAGTACCCGAATGGGTCAAGGAGACATTCAGTACTTC
CASTRMGQGDIQYF
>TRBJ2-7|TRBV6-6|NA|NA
TGTGCCAGCATAAACGGAGGGGTAGGAGAGCAGTACTTC
CASINGGVGEQYF
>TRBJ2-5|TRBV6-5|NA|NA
TGTGCCAGCAGTTACTCAGGGGGGGGGACCCAGTACTTC
CASSYSGGGTQYF
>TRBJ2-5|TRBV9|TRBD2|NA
TGTGCCAGCAGCGGGACTAGCGGGGCCTTCCAAGAGACCCAGTACTTC
CASSGTSGAFQETQYF
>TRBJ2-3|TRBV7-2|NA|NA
TGTGCCAGCAGCTTTAATCGGGCGGCGGGCAGCACAGATACGCAGTATTTT
CASSFNRAAGSTDTQYF
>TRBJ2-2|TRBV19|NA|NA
TGTGCCAGTAGTGCGGGGGCAAGCACCGGGGAGCTGTTTTTT
CASSAGASTGELFF
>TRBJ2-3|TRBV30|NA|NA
TGTGCCTGGACAGGATCACCGACAGATACGCAGTATTTT
CAWTGSPTDTQYF
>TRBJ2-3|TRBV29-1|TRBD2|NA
TGCAGCGTTGAAGGGACTAGCGGAAGCACAGATACGCAGTATTTT
CSVEGTSGSTDTQYF